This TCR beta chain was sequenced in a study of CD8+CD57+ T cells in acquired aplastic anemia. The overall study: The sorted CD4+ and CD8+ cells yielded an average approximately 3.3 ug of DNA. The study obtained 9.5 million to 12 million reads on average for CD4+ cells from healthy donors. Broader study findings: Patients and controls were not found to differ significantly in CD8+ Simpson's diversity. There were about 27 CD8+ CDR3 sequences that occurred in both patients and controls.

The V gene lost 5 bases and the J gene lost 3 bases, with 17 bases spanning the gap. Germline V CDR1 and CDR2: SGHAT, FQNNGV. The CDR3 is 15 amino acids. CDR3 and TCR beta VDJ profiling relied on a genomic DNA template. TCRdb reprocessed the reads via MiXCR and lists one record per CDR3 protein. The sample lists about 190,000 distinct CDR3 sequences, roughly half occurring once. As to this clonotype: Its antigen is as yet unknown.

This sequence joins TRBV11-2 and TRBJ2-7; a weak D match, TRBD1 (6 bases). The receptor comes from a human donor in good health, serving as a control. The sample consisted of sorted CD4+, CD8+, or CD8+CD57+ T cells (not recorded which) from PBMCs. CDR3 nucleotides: TGTGCCAGCAGCAAACAGGGTGCCCACCTCTACGAGCAGTACTTC. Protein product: CASSKQGAHLYEQYF.